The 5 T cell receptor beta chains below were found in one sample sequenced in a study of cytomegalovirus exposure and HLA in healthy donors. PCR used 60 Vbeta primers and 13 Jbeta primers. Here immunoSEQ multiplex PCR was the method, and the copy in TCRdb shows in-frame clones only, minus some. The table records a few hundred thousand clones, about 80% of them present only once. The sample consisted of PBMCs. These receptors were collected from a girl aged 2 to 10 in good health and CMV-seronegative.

In nucleotides, the CDR3 is TGTGCCAGCAGTTTTTCGGGGGGGACAGTAAGAAACACCATATATTTT. Translated: CASSFSGGTVRNTIYF. This chain joins TRBV28 and TRBJ1-3; 7 positions agree with TRBD1. CDR1 and CDR2 from the germline V gene are MDHEN and SYDVKM. The J segment lost 5 bases and the V segment lost 3 bases, leaving 10 bases of the junction unmatched. CDR3 length equals 16 residues.

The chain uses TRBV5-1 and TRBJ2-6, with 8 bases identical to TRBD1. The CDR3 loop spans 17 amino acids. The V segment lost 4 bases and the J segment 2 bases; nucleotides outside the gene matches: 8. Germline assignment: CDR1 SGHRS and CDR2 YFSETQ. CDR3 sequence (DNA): TGCGCCAGCAGCCAAGAGGACAGGGCTACTGGGGCCAACGTCCTGACTTTC. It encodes CASSQEDRATGANVLTF.

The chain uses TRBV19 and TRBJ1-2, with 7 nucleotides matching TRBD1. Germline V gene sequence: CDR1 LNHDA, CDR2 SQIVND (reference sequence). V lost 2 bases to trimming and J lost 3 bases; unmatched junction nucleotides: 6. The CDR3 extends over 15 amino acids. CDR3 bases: TGTGCCAGTAGTATACGGGACAGAATTTACTATGGCTACACCTTC. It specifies CASSIRDRIYYGYTF. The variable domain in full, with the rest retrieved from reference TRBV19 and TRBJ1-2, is DGGITQSPKYLFRKEGQNVTLSCEQNLNHDAMYWYRQDPGQGLRLIYYSQIVNDFQKGDIAEGYSVSREKKESFPLTVTSAQKNPTAFYLCASSIRDRIYYGYTFGSGTRLTVV.

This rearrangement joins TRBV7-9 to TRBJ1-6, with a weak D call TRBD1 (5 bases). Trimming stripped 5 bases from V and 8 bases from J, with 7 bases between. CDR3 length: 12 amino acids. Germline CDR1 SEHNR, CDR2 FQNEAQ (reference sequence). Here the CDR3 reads CASSARDSPLHF. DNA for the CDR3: TGTGCCAGCAGCGCCAGGGATTCACCCCTCCACTTT.

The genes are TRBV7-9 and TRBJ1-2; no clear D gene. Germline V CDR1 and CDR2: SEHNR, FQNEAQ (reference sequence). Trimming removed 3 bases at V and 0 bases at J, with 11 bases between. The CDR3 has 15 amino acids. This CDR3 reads CASSFSYSSNYGYTF. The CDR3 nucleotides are TGTGCCAGCAGCTTTTCATACTCTTCTAACTATGGCTACACCTTC.